This T cell receptor beta chain originates from a study of shared clonotypes between healthy human individuals. Study-wide background: Per donor, three plates held CD4 naive cells, three held CD4 memory, two held CD8 naive and one held CD8 memory.

The study, taken as a whole, reports: Unshared clonotypes carried lower generation probabilities than those common to all four donors.

On sorted subsets, replicate PCRs used 150 to 250 ng DNA, or roughly 30,000 T cell genomes. Libraries were prepared by immunoSEQ multiplex PCR; TCRdb keeps only in-frame clonotypes and omits some of them. The sample includes around 550,000 clones, approximately 95% of them seen just once. With regard to this clone: Its antigen is unidentified.

Cells designated naive CD8 were CD45RO-negative and were positively selected for CCR7, with terminally differentiated effector memory CD45RA+ cells excluded. Within Nashville, Tennessee resided all donors, each a Caucasian adult. This CDR3 contains 14 residues. V gave up 1 base and J gave up 5 bases, with 9 bases separating them. In germline, CDR1 is SNHLY, CDR2 FYNNEI. J is TRBJ2-1 and V is TRBV2, with a possible D match to TRBD2 (5 bases). The TCR comes from a woman younger than 45 in good health. Sequenced material: naive CD8+ T cells sorted from blood. CDR3 sequence: CASSEGPGNNEQFF. CDR3 coding DNA: TGTGCCAGCAGTGAAGGACCCGGGAACAATGAGCAGTTCTTC. Based on the CDR3 plus reference TRBV2 and TRBJ2-1, the full variable domain is EPEVTQTPSHQVTQMGQEVILRCVPISNHLYFYWYRQILGQKVEFLVSFYNNEISEKSEIFDDQFSVERPDGSNFTLKIRSTKLEDSAMYFCASSEGPGNNEQFFGPGTRLTVL.